Each of the 19 T cell receptor beta chains below was sequenced from the same sample in a study of identical twins' blood T cells. Using its own MiXCR run on the 5' RACE reads, TCRdb lists one record per CDR3 protein. Of a few hundred thousand distinct CDR3 sequences listed, over 25% were seen once; the top ten hold 6% to 7%. The sequenced sample consisted of PBMCs. Receptor source: a woman between 18 and 50 years old in good health.

This clonotype occurred a few times. This chain connects TRBV9 to TRBJ1-2; a possible D gene is TRBD1 (5 bases). The V end was cut by 1 base, the J end by 12 bases, with 13 bases between. This CDR3 is built from 12 residues. CDR1 and CDR2 from the germline V gene are SGDLS and YYNGEE. The CDR3 spells CASSVITGPNTF. Here the CDR3 DNA reads TGTGCCAGCAGCGTAATTACAGGTCCAAACACCTTC.

The V call is TRBV7-9, the J call TRBJ2-2; D unresolved. V gave up 8 bases and J gave up 10 bases, with 20 bases separating them. The CDR3 spans 14 residues. The germline V gene encodes CDR1 SEHNR and CDR2 FQNEAQ (reference sequence). This chain's CDR3 is CASHHRVVVSELFF. Here the CDR3 DNA reads TGTGCCAGCCACCATAGGGTTGTGGTATCGGAGCTGTTTTTT.

The chain employs TRBV9 and TRBJ2-1; D remains ambiguous. CDR3 length: 12 residues. In germline, CDR1 is SGDLS, CDR2 YYNGEE. The ends were cut back, 1 base at V and 4 bases at J, with 3 bases in the middle. CDR3 residues: CASSVNYNEQFF. DNA for the CDR3: TGTGCCAGCAGCGTAAATTACAATGAGCAGTTCTTC.

V usage is TRBV9 and J usage is TRBJ2-2, with unresolved D. Trimming took 4 bases from V and 1 from J, leaving 11 bases between them. The CDR3 covers 15 residues. The germline CDR1 and CDR2 sequences are SGDLS and YYNGEE. CDR3 loop: CASSPLLLNTGELFF. The CDR3 bases are TGTGCCAGCAGCCCGCTTTTGTTGAACACCGGGGAGCTGTTTTTT.

The V call is TRBV6-5, the J call TRBJ1-2; D gene uncertain. The CDR3 length is 14 residues. V lost 2 bases and J lost 5, with 12 bases in between. Germline values: CDR1 MNHEY, CDR2 SVGAGI. The CDR3 region is CASSYRSRPYGYTF. The CDR3 nucleotides read TGTGCCAGCAGTTACCGGAGCCGCCCGTATGGCTACACCTTC.

This clonotype was counted many times. The J gene is TRBJ2-7, the V gene TRBV5-1; 9 bases match TRBD1. Germline-derived CDR1 and CDR2 are SGHRS and YFSETQ. The CDR3 extends over 15 amino acids. After removal of 3 bases from V and 5 bases from J, the junction contained 9 bases not matched to a gene. The CDR3 nucleotides read TGCGCCAGCAGCTACTCCGGGACAGGGTTGAACGAGCAGTACTTC. It translates to CASSYSGTGLNEQYF.

The rearrangement joins TRBV7-2 to TRBJ2-1, with D perhaps TRBD2 (6 bases). V lost 6 bases to trimming and J lost 6 bases, with 21 bases between them. The CDR3 is 16 amino acids. Germline loops: CDR1 SGHTA, CDR2 FQGNSA. The CDR3 nucleotides are TGTGCCAGCAGGCCTCCAGGACGGGAGTTTTCCAATGAGCAGTTCTTC. Translated, it gives CASRPPGREFSNEQFF. Looking up the rest from reference TRBV7-2 and TRBJ2-1 gives the full variable domain: GAGVSQSPSNKVTEKGKDVELRCDPISGHTALYWYRQSLGQGLEFLIYFQGNSAPDKSGLPSDRFSAERTGGSVSTLTIQRTQQEDSAVYLCASRPPGREFSNEQFFGPGTRLTVL.

This chain uses TRBV6-5 with TRBJ1-1; 8 bases line up with TRBD1. V was pared by 6 bases and J by 1 base, with 7 bases of the junction left unmatched. There are 15 residues in the CDR3. Germline loops: CDR1 MNHEY, CDR2 SVGAGI. CDR3 amino acids: CASRSTGDQNTEAFF. CDR3 in DNA: TGTGCCAGCAGATCGACAGGGGATCAGAACACTGAAGCTTTCTTT.

For this clonotype: A much more abundant neighbour one base away suggests this may be a read error. The chain couples TRBV20-1 to TRBJ2-1; 7 nucleotides match TRBD2. The length of the CDR3 is 12 residues. Losses at the gene ends were 6 bases for V and 15 bases for J; bases not matched to a gene: 14. Germline CDR1 reads DFQATT; CDR2 reads SNEGSKA (reference sequence). Here the CDR3 reads CSAMKIRGDLFF. The CDR3, as DNA: TGCAGTGCGATGAAAATTCGGGGGGATTTGTTCTTC.

This clonotype came up a few times. This chain joins TRBV11-2 and TRBJ2-2; TRBD2 matches 11 bases. Germline values: CDR1 SGHAT, CDR2 FQNNGV. CDR3 length: 21 residues. V lost 5 bases and J lost 0; bases outside the gene matches: 17. The CDR3 DNA follows: TGTGCCAGCAGCGGCTCAAAGACTAGCGGGGTAACCTATACGAACACCGGGGAGCTGTTTTTT. Protein product: CASSGSKTSGVTYTNTGELFF.

This clonotype was detected a few times. The genes are TRBV9 and TRBJ2-5; D ambiguous. CDR3 length equals 12 residues. CDR1 and CDR2 from the germline V gene are SGDLS and YYNGEE. V gave up 3 bases and J gave up 1 base, with 4 bases separating them. For the CDR3, the DNA is TGTGCCAGCAGCGGACTCCAAGAGACCCAGTACTTC. Translating gives CASSGLQETQYF.

A few counts support this clonotype. This chain connects TRBV25-1 to TRBJ1-5, with 10 bases lining up with TRBD1. V shed 4 bases and J 4 bases; nucleotides not matched to a gene: 4. The CDR3 totals 15 residues. Germline V gene lookup returns CDR1 MGHDK and CDR2 SYGVNS. CDR3 protein: CASSGEGQGNQPQHF. DNA of the CDR3: TGTGCCAGCAGTGGCGAGGGACAGGGGAATCAGCCCCAGCATTTT. The entire variable domain, with the rest obtained from reference TRBV25-1 and TRBJ1-5, is as follows: EADIYQTPRYLVIGTGKKITLECSQTMGHDKMYWYQQDPGMELHLIHYSYGVNSTEKGDLSSESTVSRIRTEHFPLTLESARPSHTSQYLCASSGEGQGNQPQHFGDGTRLSIL.

This clonotype has a count of ten or more. The V call is TRBV2, the J call TRBJ1-5; D remains ambiguous. The V end lost 3 bases, the J end lost 7 bases, and 7 bases lay between the germline ends. CDR3 length equals 12 residues. The germline CDR1 and CDR2 sequences are SNHLY and FYNNEI. CDR3 coding DNA: TGTGCCAGCAGTGAGGGCTACCAGCCCCAGCATTTT. Encoded protein: CASSEGYQPQHF.

This chain joins TRBV29-1 and TRBJ1-2; TRBD1 matches 9 bases. Trimming took 6 bases from V and 2 from J; bases not matched to a gene: 7. CDR3 length equals 14 residues. Germline V lookup: CDR1 SQVTM, CDR2 ANQGSEA. CDR3 sequence: CSVQIGTGNYGYTF. CDR3 nucleotide sequence: TGCAGCGTCCAGATTGGGACAGGGAACTATGGCTACACCTTC.

The V call is TRBV11-2, the J call TRBJ1-1; perhaps TRBD1 as D (6 bases). The ends were cut back, 6 bases at V and 0 bases at J, with 17 bases in the middle. Germline CDR1 SGHAT, CDR2 FQNNGV. The CDR3 is made up of 16 amino acids. This chain's CDR3 is CASSPTSTGMNTEAFF. The CDR3 DNA is TGTGCCAGCAGTCCAACCTCGACAGGCATGAACACTGAAGCTTTCTTT.

To note about this clonotype: A much larger clone lies a single base off, so this may be a read error. V usage is TRBV12-3 or TRBV12-4 and J usage is TRBJ1-1; D uncertain. The CDR3 is 13 residues long. The CDR3 spells CASSAGLNTGAFF. The CDR3 DNA reads TGTGCCAGCAGTGCAGGACTGAACACTGGAGCTTTCTTT.

This rearrangement joins TRBV30 to TRBJ2-1; D not certain. Germline CDR1 reads GTSNPN; CDR2 reads SVGIG (reference sequence). The length of the CDR3 is 13 residues. Trimming took off 8 bases at V and 6 bases at J, with 17 bases between the two ends. CDR3 sequence reads: CAGDIYGSNEQFF. DNA for the CDR3: TGTGCCGGAGATATATACGGGTCCAATGAGCAGTTCTTC.

This sequence joins TRBV20-1 and TRBJ2-3; D might be TRBD1 (5 bases). CDR1 and CDR2 (germline): DFQATT, SNEGSKA (reference sequence). This CDR3 is built from 13 residues. V dropped 4 bases and J dropped 1 base, with 9 bases sitting between them. The CDR3 bases are TGCAGTGCTACCTGGGGCCGCACAGATACGCAGTATTTT. It translates to CSATWGRTDTQYF.

This clonotype was seen a few times. The chain links TRBV29-1 to TRBJ1-1; no definite D call. The CDR3 runs to 10 residues. V was clipped by 5 bases and J by 4 bases, with 5 bases between them. The germline V gene encodes CDR1 SQVTM and CDR2 ANQGSEA. CDR3 sequence reads: CSVSSTEAFF. The CDR3 DNA is TGCAGCGTTTCTTCCACTGAAGCTTTCTTT.